This T cell receptor beta chain was identified in a study of Ad26.COV2.S vaccination and SARS-CoV-2 variants. Overall study results and limits: Placebo and vaccine recipients had non-spike TCR breadth that was similar.

Treatment of the sample: 19 received Ad26.COV2.S at low or high dose, single or two shots; about 5 received placebo; per-sample allocation not given. Each sample was drawn 63 days after the first injection (of vaccine or placebo). The individual, an adult aged 18-55 years, was a donor in Boston. Trimming pared 1 base from V and 7 bases from J, leaving 13 bases between. Germline V gives CDR1 LNHDA, CDR2 SQIVND (reference sequence). The CDR3 consists of 14 residues. Remarks on this clone: What it recognizes is unknown.

Profiled with immunoSEQ multiplex PCR; TCRdb holds only in-frame clones, not every one. In the table there are roughly 350,000 clones, approximately 90% of which are singletons. The sample here was peripheral blood, taken in a trial of Ad26.COV2.S vaccine versus placebo. The sequence was obtained from a person aged 18-60 years who received the Ad26.COV2.S COVID-19 vaccine or a placebo. The chain carries TRBV19 and TRBJ1-1, with D perhaps matching TRBD1 (5 bases). The CDR3 protein is CASSIVTDKDEAFF. CDR3 nucleotides: TGTGCCAGTAGTATAGTGACAGACAAAGATGAAGCTTTCTTT.